Presented here are 21 T cell receptor beta chains from one specimen sequenced in a study of blood T cell repertoires in COVID-19. Repertoires were generated with immunoSEQ multiplex PCR, while TCRdb's copy carries only in-frame clones and drops some. This table holds 200,000 to 250,000 clones, about 90% found once. The sequenced sample consisted of PBMCs or T cells enriched from blood (not recorded which). The receptor source for this set is a man under 40 who had been exposed to COVID-19.

This rearrangement joins TRBV19 to TRBJ1-6; TRBD1 agrees at 7 bases. CDR1 and CDR2 (germline): LNHDA, SQIVND (reference sequence). The length of the CDR3 is 15 residues. The junction had 14 bases not matched to a gene; V was cut back by 8 bases and J by 10 bases. The CDR3 sequence: CASRGKTGERSPLHF. The CDR3 nucleotides read TGTGCCAGTCGCGGAAAAACAGGGGAGAGGTCACCCCTCCACTTT. Full variable domain (outside the CDR3, taken from reference TRBV19 and TRBJ1-6): DGGITQSPKYLFRKEGQNVTLSCEQNLNHDAMYWYRQDPGQGLRLIYYSQIVNDFQKGDIAEGYSVSREKKESFPLTVTSAQKNPTAFYLCASRGKTGERSPLHFGNGTRLTVT.

This rearrangement joins TRBV6-4 to TRBJ2-6; D not resolved. This CDR3 is 14 amino acids long. CDR1 and CDR2 from the germline V gene are MRHNA and SNTAGT. V lost 0 bases, J lost 4 bases, and 4 bases lay in between. In DNA form, the CDR3 reads TGTGCCAGCAGTGACTCCAGGGGGGCCAACGTCCTGACTTTC. Amino acid sequence: CASSDSRGANVLTF.

The chain uses TRBV7-6 and TRBJ2-7, with 8 bases fitting TRBD1. The length of the CDR3 is 15 residues. Germline V gene sequence: CDR1 SGHVS, CDR2 FNYEAQ. Trimming at V came to 4 bases and at J to 4 bases, leaving 9 bases not matched to a gene. The CDR3 nucleotides read TGTGCCAGCAGCTCAACCGGGACAGGATCTTACGAGCAGTACTTC. As protein: CASSSTGTGSYEQYF.

The rearrangement links TRBV25-1 to TRBJ1-1, with D hard to call. Deletions cut 6 bases from V and 1 base from J, with 9 bases between. This CDR3 comprises 13 residues. Germline values: CDR1 MGHDK, CDR2 SYGVNS. The CDR3: CASSEGWNTEAFF. CDR3 sequence (DNA): TGTGCCAGCAGCGAGGGATGGAACACTGAAGCTTTCTTT.

A few counts support this clone. The V call is TRBV25-1, the J call TRBJ1-2, with D unclear. Germline V CDR1 and CDR2: MGHDK, SYGVNS. V lost 1 base, J lost 7 bases, and 4 bases lay in between. The length of the CDR3 is 11 residues. The CDR3 region is CASSESGGYTF. The DNA for the CDR3 is TGTGCCAGCAGTGAATCGGGTGGCTACACCTTC.

The rearrangement links TRBV30 to TRBJ2-7; D gene ambiguous. Trimming cost V 2 bases and J 2 bases, with 7 bases left between them. The CDR3 covers 12 residues. CDR1 is GTSNPN and CDR2 is SVGIG in the germline V gene (reference sequence). The CDR3 DNA follows: TGTGCCTGGAGTCCTAAACCCTACGAGCAGTACTTC. It specifies CAWSPKPYEQYF.

The chain uses TRBV19 and TRBJ1-2, with a tentative D call TRBD1 (5 bases). Trimming pared 6 bases from V and 4 bases from J, leaving 21 bases between. The germline V gene encodes CDR1 LNHDA and CDR2 SQIVND (reference sequence). This CDR3 is built from 16 residues. This CDR3 reads CASSSGHGGAIYGYTF. The CDR3, as DNA: TGTGCCAGTAGCAGCGGTCACGGGGGAGCTATCTATGGCTACACCTTC. Supplemented by reference TRBV19 and TRBJ1-2, the full variable domain reads DGGITQSPKYLFRKEGQNVTLSCEQNLNHDAMYWYRQDPGQGLRLIYYSQIVNDFQKGDIAEGYSVSREKKESFPLTVTSAQKNPTAFYLCASSSGHGGAIYGYTFGSGTRLTVV.

The chain is built from TRBV6-5 and TRBJ1-6, with 9 bases that match TRBD1. The CDR3 is made up of 14 amino acids. Germline CDR1 reads MNHEY; CDR2 reads SVGAGI. Germline trimming cut 5 bases from V and 11 bases from J; bases unmatched to any gene: 7. CDR3 DNA sequence: TGTGCCAGCAGTCCCGGGACAGGGTCGCCACCCCTCCACTTT. This codes for CASSPGTGSPPLHF.

V usage is TRBV5-4 and J usage is TRBJ2-3; 8 bases line up with TRBD2. This CDR3 spans 15 amino acids. V gave up 3 bases and J gave up 5 bases; unmatched junction bases: 8. Germline lookup yields CDR1 SGHNT and CDR2 YYREEE (reference sequence). The CDR3 protein is CASSSGRGAGDTQYF. The DNA for the CDR3 is TGTGCCAGCAGCTCCGGGCGGGGGGCTGGAGATACGCAGTATTTT.

This chain joins TRBV7-9 and TRBJ1-2; no definite D call. The V gene lost 7 bases and the J gene lost 3 bases, with 24 bases spanning the gap. This CDR3 spans 17 amino acids. The V gene's germline CDR1 is SEHNR and CDR2 FQNEAQ (reference sequence). The DNA of the CDR3 is TGTGCCAGCACCTTTATCCGGGAGGCCAAGAAGGACTATGGCTACACCTTC. Translated: CASTFIREAKKDYGYTF.

This chain connects TRBV4-2 to TRBJ2-7; D possibly corresponds to TRBD1 (6 bases). The CDR3 has 14 amino acids. With 4 bases removed from V and 2 bases from J, the gap between germline ends came to 12 bases. Germline V gene lookup returns CDR1 LGHNA and CDR2 YNFKEQ. CDR3 sequence (DNA): TGTGCCAGCAGCCCATTTCCAGGGGCCTACGAGCAGTACTTC. Its protein is CASSPFPGAYEQYF.

The chain combines TRBV21-1 with TRBJ1-5; the table's TRBD1 call for D was not verified on the DNA. TRBV21-1 is a listed pseudogene. The CDR3 length is 18 residues. The CDR3 DNA is TGTGCCAGCAGCAAACTTCCTGGATCGGGACAGGTCAATCAGCCCCAGCATTTT. Translating gives CASSKLPGSGQVNQPQHF.

This sequence joins TRBV4-2 and TRBJ1-3; TRBD1 matches 7 bases. J gave up 8 bases and V 0 bases, and 7 bases lay outside the gene matches. Germline CDR1 reads LGHNA; CDR2 reads YNFKEQ. There are 15 residues in the CDR3. DNA of the CDR3: TGTGCCAGCAGCCAAGATATCACAGGGGTAGACACCATATATTTT. It yields the protein CASSQDITGVDTIYF.

The chain joins TRBV11-2 to TRBJ2-7, with 7 bases identical to TRBD2. There are 15 residues in the CDR3. With V trimmed by 2 bases and J by 6 bases, 10 bases remained unmatched. CDR1 is SGHAT, CDR2 FQNNGV, per germline. The CDR3 loop reads CASSLRGSGDAEQYF. In nucleotides, the CDR3 is TGTGCCAGCAGCTTACGGGGCAGCGGGGATGCCGAGCAGTACTTC.

The chain employs TRBV18 and TRBJ1-5; D is unresolved. The CDR3 covers 13 residues. Trimming pared 3 bases from V and 7 bases from J, leaving 10 bases between. Per germline, CDR1 KGHSH and CDR2 LQKENI. CDR3 sequence (DNA): TGTGCCAGCTCACCTTTACGAGGCCAGCCCCAGCATTTT. This encodes CASSPLRGQPQHF.

This clone came up once. The CDR3 DNA follows: TGCGCCAGCAGCCAAGATCCAGCGGTGCAGTACTTC. Its protein product is CASSQDPAVQYF. The rearrangement uses TRBV4-1 and TRBJ2-7, with a possible D match to TRBD2 (5 bases). V was clipped by 0 bases and J by 9 bases, with 9 bases between them. Germline V CDR1 and CDR2: MGHRA, YSYEKL. The CDR3 totals 12 residues.

The chain joins TRBV9 to TRBJ2-5; 11 bases map to TRBD2. CDR3 length: 16 amino acids. V gave up 2 bases and J gave up 1 base; unmatched junction bases: 4. Per germline, CDR1 SGDLS and CDR2 YYNGEE. The CDR3, as DNA: TGTGCCAGCAGCGTCCTAGCGGGGGGCGCCCAAGAGACCCAGTACTTC. Protein: CASSVLAGGAQETQYF.

The V call is TRBV3-1 (or the pseudogene TRBV3-2), the J call TRBJ1-2; TRBD1 matches at 8 bases. V lost 1 base, J lost 5 bases, and 6 bases stayed unmatched. The germline V gene has CDR1 LGHDT and CDR2 YNNKEL (reference sequence). The CDR3 has 15 amino acids. The CDR3 region has the DNA TGTGCCAGCAGCCAAGTTAGTGACAGGGGTTATGGCTACACCTTC. Protein product: CASSQVSDRGYGYTF.

The CDR3 here is CASSLELRYGYTF. The CDR3 DNA reads as TGCGCCAGCAGCTTGGAATTGAGGTATGGCTACACCTTC. The V call is TRBV5-1, the J call TRBJ1-2; D remains unclear. The CDR3 spans 13 residues. Per germline, CDR1 SGHRS and CDR2 YFSETQ. The germline V and J ends were trimmed by 0 bases and 5 bases, with 8 bases remaining between them.

J is TRBJ2-3 and V is TRBV3-1 (or the pseudogene TRBV3-2); tentative D call: TRBD2 (6 bases). The CDR3 is 15 amino acids. The V end lost 4 bases, the J end lost 0 bases, and 11 bases lay between the germline ends. The germline CDR1 and CDR2 sequences are LGHDT and YNNKEL (reference sequence). For the CDR3, the DNA is TGTGCCAGCAGCCTTAGCGGAACTAGCACAGATACGCAGTATTTT. Residues: CASSLSGTSTDTQYF.

This chain links TRBV3-1 (or the pseudogene TRBV3-2) with TRBJ2-1; 7 nucleotides agree with TRBD2. The V segment lost 8 bases and the J segment 2 bases; nucleotides outside the gene matches: 9. The CDR3 consists of 15 residues. Germline lookup yields CDR1 LGHDT and CDR2 YNNKEL (reference sequence). The CDR3 loop reads CASGSGGLTYNEQFF. In DNA form, the CDR3 reads TGTGCCAGCGGATCGGGGGGTCTCACCTACAATGAGCAGTTCTTC.